The T cell receptor beta chain described here comes from a study of blood T cell repertoires in COVID-19. Study information: The United States, Italy and Spain supplied acute and convalescent COVID-19 samples. PBMCs, B-cell-depleted T cells, or T cells were the source of the cDNA or gDNA that made up the material.

In the original workflow: Reference gene primer amplification yielded estimated nucleated cell counts. The repertoire was sequenced with immunoSEQ multiplex PCR; TCRdb's copy has only in-frame clones and lacks some. That table furnishes V, J and clone size, whereas the DNA furnished D and trimming. The repertoire holds approximately 140,000 clones, with roughly 84% as singletons. Followed over time, Seattle patients had been enrolled while infection was active. The CDR3 sequence is 15 residues long. The V and J ends lost 4 bases and 4 bases, in that order; junction bases with no gene match: 6. CDR1 is SGDLS and CDR2 is YYNGEE in the germline V gene.

This TCR was recovered from a man aged 25 to 45 with COVID-19, enrolled during active disease. Sequenced input: peripheral blood. The gene calls are TRBV9 and TRBJ1-3; 9 bases align to TRBD1. The CDR3 sequence is CASSSQGAKGNTIYF. The CDR3 nucleotides are TGTGCCAGCAGCTCACAGGGGGCGAAAGGAAACACCATATATTTT.